This entry lists 8 T cell receptor beta chains sequenced from one sample in a study of spatial heterogeneity in lung cancer. TCRdb re-called the 5' RACE reads with MiXCR, one entry per CDR3 protein. The sample has under 25,000 distinct CDR3 sequences, more than 6.5% seen once; the top ten hold more than 13%. Indicated time point: sample taken at primary tumor resection. The sequenced material consisted of unsorted whole RNA from tumor, nontumor lung or frozen PBMC. The source was PBMCs, collected at surgery. The receptors come from a male donor with early-stage non-small cell lung cancer.

This clonotype occurred many times. The genes are TRBV10-3 and TRBJ2-7; D is possibly TRBD1 (7 bases). The V and J ends lost 2 bases and 1 base respectively, with 18 bases between them. Germline V CDR1 and CDR2: ENHRY, SYGVKD. There are 17 residues in the CDR3. CDR3 protein: CAISEAGGTTGSYEQYF. CDR3 nucleotides: TGTGCCATCAGTGAGGCAGGGGGGACGACAGGATCCTACGAGCAGTACTTC.

This clonotype has at least ten counts. The chain links TRBV10-3 to TRBJ2-2; D remains ambiguous. The CDR3 loop spans 14 amino acids. The ends were cut back, 4 bases at V and 1 base at J, with 7 bases in the middle. Germline CDR1 is ENHRY and CDR2 is SYGVKD. This chain's CDR3 is CAISASVNTGELFF. The CDR3 bases are TGTGCCATCAGTGCCTCAGTGAACACCGGGGAGCTGTTTTTT.

This sequence joins TRBV9 and TRBJ2-1, with 7 bases matching TRBD2. This CDR3 has 17 residues. Germline-derived CDR1 and CDR2 are SGDLS and YYNGEE. V dropped 0 bases and J dropped 4; count of bases not matched to a gene: 10. CDR3 nucleotides: TGTGCCAGCAGCGTAGGCCGGCGATCGGGGGGATACAATGAGCAGTTCTTC. It encodes CASSVGRRSGGYNEQFF.

In nucleotides, the CDR3 is TGTGCCAGCAGACTAGACGACAGGGCCACCGGGGAGCTGTTTTTT. Translating gives CASRLDDRATGELFF. This sequence joins TRBV6-5 and TRBJ2-2; 7 positions agree with TRBD1. The J segment lost 4 bases and the V segment lost 6 bases, leaving 8 bases of the junction unmatched. The V gene's germline CDR1 is MNHEY and CDR2 SVGAGI. CDR3 length: 15 amino acids.

This clonotype occurred many times. The chain is built from TRBV6-5 and TRBJ2-7; 10 bases are shared with TRBD1. The germline CDR1 and CDR2 sequences are MNHEY and SVGAGI. V shed 8 bases and J 5 bases; nucleotides not matched to a gene: 6. The CDR3 has 13 residues. This chain's CDR3 is CASAGTGVDEQYF. The CDR3 nucleotides read TGTGCCAGCGCCGGGACAGGGGTTGACGAGCAGTACTTC.

This clonotype has just a few counts. This sequence joins TRBV12-3 or TRBV12-4 and TRBJ2-1; D gene ambiguous. Trimming removed 6 bases at V and 8 bases at J, with 11 bases between. This CDR3 has 12 residues. CDR3 sequence reads: CASRTTDDEQFF. The CDR3 DNA reads TGTGCCAGCAGGACCACGGATGATGAGCAGTTCTTC.

This clonotype was found many times. V usage is TRBV6-6 and J usage is TRBJ2-1, with D tentatively TRBD2 (6 bases). With 5 bases removed from V and 5 bases from J, the gap between germline ends came to 16 bases. The CDR3 consists of 15 residues. From germline, CDR1 is MNHNY and CDR2 SVGAGI (reference sequence). The CDR3 protein is CASSGLSGLNNEQFF. Here the CDR3 DNA reads TGTGCCAGCAGTGGGCTTAGCGGACTCAACAATGAGCAGTTCTTC.

The table lists this clonotype with many counts. This rearrangement joins TRBV9 to TRBJ2-6, with D uncertain. The germline CDR1 and CDR2 sequences are SGDLS and YYNGEE. The V end lost 4 bases, the J end lost 10 bases, and 6 bases lay between the germline ends. The CDR3 contains 11 residues. The CDR3 loop reads CASSQSNVLTF. The CDR3 DNA reads as TGTGCCAGCAGCCAAAGTAACGTCCTGACTTTC.